The rows below give T cell receptor beta chains drawn from one sample of a study of human T cells and chemical hapten exposure. TCRdb reprocessed the RACE reads with MiXCR, giving one entry per CDR3 protein. This table holds about 110,000 distinct CDR3 sequences, 9% to 9.5% found once. The source material was whole blood, sampled in connection with sensitization to the hapten diphenylcyclopropenone (DPC). The receptors here all came from a middle-aged woman with alopecia areata. Some clones in this sample may be carry-over from other donors' samples. Both conserved end residues are part of each CDR3. The D gene is left open where the match is weak. A clone size is listed for some rows: how often the clone was seen (once, few, many), or a class if it is expanded.

. | TRBJ1-3 | TRBV9 | 15 | . | TGTGCCAGCAGCCCTTTCGGATCCACCGAAAACACCATATATTTT | CASSPFGSTENTIYF
TRBD1 | TRBJ1-1 | TRBV7-2 | 15 | few | TGTGCCAGCAGCTTTGACAGGGGAGGAAGGACTGAAGCTTTCTTT | CASSFDRGGRTEAFF
. | TRBJ2-2 | TRBV5-1 | 15 | . | TGCGCCAGCACCACCGGGCAAACGAACACCGGGGAGCTGTTTTTT | CASTTGQTNTGELFF
TRBD1 | TRBJ1-1 | TRBV29-1 | 13 | few | TGCAGCGTATTGACAGGGACGGGGTCTGAAGCTTTCTTT | CSVLTGTGSEAFF
. | TRBJ1-4 | TRBV4-1 | 12 | many | TGCGCCAGCAGCCAAGATGCCGAAAAACTGTTTTTT | CASSQDAEKLFF
. | TRBJ1-1 | TRBV27 | 15 | many | TGTGCCAGCAGTTTGCTACAGACAGCCGGCACTGAAGCTTTCTTT | CASSLLQTAGTEAFF
TRBD1 | TRBJ2-3 | TRBV18 | 15 | many | TGTGCCAGCTCACCAACCGGGACAGGGACAGATACGCAGTATTTT | CASSPTGTGTDTQYF
. | TRBJ2-3 | TRBV6-2/TRBV6-3 | 11 | many | TGTGCCAGCAGCAGCCCGGATACGCAGTATTTT | CASSSPDTQYF
TRBD1 | TRBJ2-2 | TRBV9 | 16 | many | TGTGCCAGCAGCGTAGGACCGGGACAGGACACCGGGGAGCTGTTTTTT | CASSVGPGQDTGELFF
. | TRBJ2-2 | TRBV5-1 | 14 | . | TGCGCCAGCAGCTTCCAGGGGGGCACCGGGGAGCTGTTTTTT | CASSFQGGTGELFF
. | TRBJ2-1 | TRBV20-1 | 12 | . | TGCAGTGCTATCCTCAGCTACAATGAGCAGTTCTTC | CSAILSYNEQFF
TRBD1 | TRBJ1-1 | TRBV4-2 | 17 | few | TGTGCCAGCAGCCAAGCCGCTTCGGACAGGTCCAAAACTGAAGCTTTCTTT | CASSQAASDRSKTEAFF
. | TRBJ1-1 | TRBV7-6 | 14 | many | TGTGCCAGCAGCGCTCCGGGGGCGCGCACTGAAGCTTTCTTT | CASSAPGARTEAFF
TRBD2 | TRBJ2-2 | TRBV7-2 | 16 | few | TGTGCCAGCAGCTTGGGGGGGACCCTTACCACCGGGGAGCTGTTTTTT | CASSLGGTLTTGELFF
TRBD2 | TRBJ2-1 | TRBV5-1 | 15 | few | TGCGCCAGCAGCCCCTCGGAGCGGGGGCGGGAGGAGCAGTTCTTC | CASSPSERGREEQFF
. | TRBJ1-2 | TRBV6-5 | 14 | . | TGTGCCAGCAGTTACGTAGGGGAGAACTATGGCTACACCTTC | CASSYVGENYGYTF
TRBD1 | TRBJ2-2 | TRBV30 | 14 | many | TGTGCCAGCGAGGACAGGGGGGACACCGGGGAGCTGTTTTTT | CASEDRGDTGELFF
. | TRBJ1-5 | TRBV6-6 | 12 | . | TGTGCCTACTCACAGGGAATTGAGCCCCAGCATTTT | CAYSQGIEPQHF
. | TRBJ2-7 | TRBV7-6 | 13 | few | TGTGCCAGCAGCGCCGTCGGGGCCCACGAGCAGTACTTC | CASSAVGAHEQYF
. | TRBJ1-1 | TRBV10-1 | 13 | few | TGCGCCAGCAGTGGATACAGGGATACTGAAGCTTTCTTT | CASSGYRDTEAFF
. | TRBJ1-5 | TRBV24-1 | 14 | . | TGTGCCACCAGCGAAAGACAGACCAATCAGCCCCAGCATTTT | CATSERQTNQPQHF
. | TRBJ2-7 | TRBV18 | 12 | . | TGTGCCAGCTCACCCGCTGACTACGAGCAGTACTTC | CASSPADYEQYF
. | TRBJ1-6 | TRBV7-2 | 16 | . | TGTGCCAGCAGCTTAGCCCCCAGGGGAGGGAATTCACCCCTCCACTTT | CASSLAPRGGNSPLHF
. | TRBJ2-7 | TRBV7-4 | 18 | . | TGTGCCAGCAGCCCGCCCTTAAAACAAGGGTCGGTGTCCTACGAGCAGTACTTC | CASSPPLKQGSVSYEQYF
. | TRBJ2-3 | TRBV11-2 | 12 | many | TGTGCCAGCAACCTCTACACAGATACGCAGTATTTT | CASNLYTDTQYF
TRBD1 | TRBJ2-5 | TRBV29-1 | 14 | many | TGCAGCGTGTCCGGGACAGGGCTACAAGAGACCCAGTACTTC | CSVSGTGLQETQYF
. | TRBJ1-2 | TRBV7-8 | 17 | . | TGTGCCAGCAGCTCATTCACTGGGACCGAAGCTAACTATGGCTACACCTTC | CASSSFTGTEANYGYTF
. | TRBJ1-5 | TRBV19 | 12 | few | TGTGCCAGTACGGACAGATATCAGCCCCAGCATTTT | CASTDRYQPQHF
TRBD1 | TRBJ2-7 | TRBV6-5 | 15 | few | TGTGCCAGCAGCCGCTCCGACAGGGGACCCTACGAGCAGTACTTC | CASSRSDRGPYEQYF
TRBD1 | TRBJ1-4 | TRBV6-5 | 17 | many | TGTGCCAGCAGTTTACACCTGACAGGGGGAACTAATGAAAAACTGTTTTTT | CASSLHLTGGTNEKLFF
. | TRBJ2-7 | TRBV11-2 | 14 | many | TGTGCCAGCAGCCGGGCAGGTCATCTTTACGAGCAGTACTTC | CASSRAGHLYEQYF